Below are 26 T cell receptor beta chains sequenced from a single sample in a study of blood T cell repertoires in COVID-19. Clones were sequenced by immunoSEQ multiplex PCR, and TCRdb holds only the in-frame ones, with some missing. Among 95,000 to 150,000 clones, around 80% were seen once, and the ten largest hold approximately 18%. The sample consisted of peripheral blood. These receptors all stem from a man aged 30 to 39 with COVID-19, enrolled during active disease.

This rearrangement joins TRBV11-3 to TRBJ2-3, with 8 bases lining up with TRBD1. CDR1 SGHNT and CDR2 YENEEA come from the germline V gene. V shed 1 base and J 6 bases; nucleotides not matched to a gene: 3. The CDR3 is 14 residues long. Here the CDR3 DNA reads TGTGCCAGCAGCTTAGGGCAGGGGGCGGATACGCAGTATTTT. Its translation is CASSLGQGADTQYF.

V is TRBV6-6 and J is TRBJ2-7; 9 nucleotides agree with TRBD1. Germline trimming cut 6 bases from V and 3 bases from J; bases unmatched to any gene: 6. The CDR3 spans 14 residues. Germline loops: CDR1 MNHNY, CDR2 SVGAGI (reference sequence). The DNA for the CDR3 is TGTGCCAGCAGCTCACAGGGGGCCGACTACGAGCAGTACTTC. Its protein product is CASSSQGADYEQYF.

There are a few counts of this clone. V is TRBV5-1 and J is TRBJ1-4, with TRBD1 matching 7 bases. The CDR3 is made up of 15 amino acids. Per germline, CDR1 SGHRS and CDR2 YFSETQ. The V gene end was trimmed by 5 bases and the J gene end by 0 bases; junction bases not matched to a gene: 4. This chain's CDR3 is CASRGTAATNEKLFF. DNA for the CDR3: TGCGCCAGCAGGGGGACAGCTGCAACTAATGAAAAACTGTTTTTT.

The chain recombines TRBV5-5 with TRBJ1-1; D not certain. The germline V gene encodes CDR1 SGHKS and CDR2 YYEKEE (reference sequence). Trimming left V 6 bases short and J 10 bases short, with 13 bases between. The CDR3 loop spans 11 amino acids. Written as DNA, the CDR3 is TGTGCCAGCAACGATCCAGGTCCAGCTTTCTTT. Protein: CASNDPGPAFF. Variable domain in full (rest from reference TRBV5-5 and TRBJ1-1): DAGVTQSPTHLIKTRGQQVTLRCSPISGHKSVSWYQQVLGQGPQFIFQYYEKEERGRGNFPDRFSARQFPNYSSELNVNALLLGDSALYLCASNDPGPAFFGQGTRLTVV.

The count of this clone is one. This sequence joins TRBV12-3 or TRBV12-4 and TRBJ1-5; no clear D gene. This CDR3 contains 13 residues. The V end was cut by 3 bases, the J end by 4 bases, with 7 bases between. The CDR3: CASSFAGNQPQHF. In DNA form, the CDR3 reads TGTGCCAGCAGTTTCGCGGGGAATCAGCCCCAGCATTTT.

This clone was detected only once. V and J are TRBV5-1 and TRBJ1-2; no clear D gene. In germline, CDR1 is SGHRS, CDR2 YFSETQ. This CDR3 is 13 amino acids long. The germline V and J ends were trimmed by 0 bases and 4 bases, with 7 bases remaining between them. The CDR3 sequence: CASSLGGGYGYTF. The CDR3 DNA reads as TGCGCCAGCAGCTTGGGGGGAGGCTATGGCTACACCTTC.

V gene TRBV9 combines with J gene TRBJ1-2; D is ambiguous. CDR3 length equals 11 residues. V lost 5 bases and J 8 bases, leaving 10 bases between the germline ends. Per germline, CDR1 SGDLS and CDR2 YYNGEE. Here the CDR3 reads CASSSTLGYTF. As DNA, the CDR3 is TGTGCCAGCAGTTCTACGTTAGGCTACACCTTC.

This clone appeared a single time. The chain is built from TRBV28 and TRBJ2-4; D may be TRBD1 (6 bases). Trimming shortened V by 6 bases and J by 0 bases, and 18 bases separated the two germline ends. Per the germline V gene, CDR1 is MDHEN and CDR2 is SYDVKM. The CDR3 consists of 17 residues. The CDR3 here is CASSLRQAYQAKNIQYF. The CDR3 nucleotides read TGTGCCAGCAGCCTCAGACAGGCTTACCAAGCCAAAAACATTCAGTACTTC.

The V and J genes are TRBV28 and TRBJ2-5; 12 positions agree with TRBD1. CDR3 length: 16 residues. Germline V gene data show CDR1 as MDHEN and CDR2 as SYDVKM. Losses at the gene ends were 6 bases for V and 4 bases for J; bases not matched to a gene: 9. The CDR3 DNA reads TGTGCCAGCAGGGGGACGGGACAGGGGGCGCGAGAGACCCAGTACTTC. Protein sequence: CASRGTGQGARETQYF.

V gene TRBV24-1 combines with J gene TRBJ2-3; TRBD2 aligns across 9 bases. Germline V lookup: CDR1 KGHDR, CDR2 SFDVKD. This CDR3 has 17 amino acids. V lost 3 bases, J lost 3 bases, and 9 bases stayed unmatched. For the CDR3, the DNA is TGTGCCACCAGTGATCCGGGGCGGGAGGGTCTTACAGATACGCAGTATTTT. Translating gives CATSDPGREGLTDTQYF.

This clone was detected once. The genes are TRBV28 and TRBJ2-1; D might be TRBD2 (5 bases). The germline gives CDR1 MDHEN, CDR2 SYDVKM. The CDR3 spans 11 residues. Trimming removed 10 bases at V and 4 bases at J, with 8 bases between. Written as DNA, the CDR3 is TGTGCCACCGGGGTTTACAATGAGCAGTTCTTC. This sequence encodes CATGVYNEQFF.

The rearrangement uses TRBV14 and TRBJ1-1, with D possibly matching TRBD1 (6 bases). The CDR3 has 14 amino acids. CDR1 and CDR2 from the germline V gene are SGHDN and FVKESK. V was trimmed by 6 bases and J by 1 base, leaving 12 bases between them. CDR3 in DNA: TGTGCCAGCAGTCGAGGACAGCCGAACACTGAAGCTTTCTTT. It codes for CASSRGQPNTEAFF.

The chain couples TRBV9 to TRBJ2-2; TRBD2 is a possible D gene (6 bases). CDR1 is SGDLS, CDR2 YYNGEE, per germline. CDR3 size: 17 residues. V was pared by 3 bases and J by 7 bases, with 22 bases between. The CDR3 region has the DNA TGTGCCAGCAGCGAGGGACTCGGACTGTTTAGGGTCGGGGAGCTGTTTTTT. It encodes CASSEGLGLFRVGELFF. The whole variable domain, remainder taken from reference TRBV9 and TRBJ2-2, is DSGVTQTPKHLITATGQRVTLRCSPRSGDLSVYWYQQSLDQGLQFLIQYYNGEERAKGNILERFSAQQFPDLHSELNLSSLELGDSALYFCASSEGLGLFRVGELFFGEGSRLTVL.

This clone came up once. This chain connects TRBV28 to TRBJ1-2; possibly TRBD1 for D (5 bases). V was pared by 4 bases and J by 3 bases, with 15 bases between. The CDR3 is 15 residues long. The V gene's germline CDR1 is MDHEN and CDR2 SYDVKM. The DNA for the CDR3 is TGTGCCAGCAGTTCGCCCCAGGGTTATGACTATGGCTACACCTTC. Its protein product is CASSSPQGYDYGYTF.

CDR3 sequence reads: CASSSGQAFHEQYF. CDR3 in DNA: TGTGCCAGCAGTTCGGGACAGGCTTTCCACGAGCAGTACTTC. The genes are TRBV27 and TRBJ2-7; 8 bases line up with TRBD1. The CDR3 sequence is 14 residues long. J was trimmed by 5 bases and V by 4 bases; bases with no gene match: 7. Germline V gene lookup returns CDR1 MNHEY and CDR2 SMNVEV (reference sequence).

This clone is a singleton in its sample. V usage is TRBV6-2 or TRBV6-3 and J usage is TRBJ2-7, with 7 bases aligning to TRBD2. The germline V gene encodes CDR1 MNHEY and CDR2 SVGEGT. This CDR3 has 12 amino acids. After removal of 5 bases from V and 7 bases from J, the junction contained 5 bases not matched to a gene. CDR3 DNA sequence: TGTGCCAGCAGTACTAGCGCGAAGGAGCAGTACTTC. Its translation: CASSTSAKEQYF.

This clone was counted a few times. The chain joins TRBV10-3 to TRBJ2-1; possibly TRBD1 for D (6 bases). V lost 2 bases to trimming and J lost 5 bases, with 7 bases between them. Per the germline V gene, CDR1 is ENHRY and CDR2 is SYGVKD. The CDR3 sequence is 13 residues long. CDR3 protein: CAISENRDNEQFF. In DNA form, the CDR3 reads TGTGCCATCAGTGAGAACAGGGACAATGAGCAGTTCTTC.

This clone came up a few times. This chain links TRBV6-5 with TRBJ1-2; 7 positions agree with TRBD1. Germline V gene lookup returns CDR1 MNHEY and CDR2 SVGAGI. After removal of 6 bases from V and 1 base from J, the junction contained 2 bases not matched to a gene. The CDR3 has 13 amino acids. The DNA of the CDR3 is TGTGCCAGCAGCCGGGACAGTAACTATGGCTACACCTTC. Amino acids: CASSRDSNYGYTF.

Comments on this clone: Other DNA variants within this sample encode the same CDR3. The chain recombines TRBV19 with TRBJ1-5; possible D gene TRBD1, 5 bases. This CDR3 spans 12 amino acids. V was cut by 4 bases and J by 7 bases, with 8 bases left in between. Germline assignment: CDR1 LNHDA and CDR2 SQIVND (reference sequence). CDR3 coding DNA: TGTGCCAGTAGTACGGACAAACAGCCCCAGCATTTT. Residues: CASSTDKQPQHF.

The chain is built from TRBV10-2 and TRBJ2-4; TRBD1 matches 7 bases. Germline-derived CDR1 and CDR2 are WSHSY and SAAADI. V was clipped by 5 bases and J by 5 bases; unmatched bases: 9. This CDR3 is 15 amino acids long. In DNA, the CDR3 is TGCGCCAGCAGTCGCGGACAGGCCGTTGAAAACATTCAGTACTTC. Amino acid sequence: CASSRGQAVENIQYF.

The CDR3 loop is CASSLPRNEQFF. CDR3 DNA: TGTGCCAGCAGCTTGCCGAGGAATGAGCAGTTCTTC. The rearrangement joins TRBV5-4 to TRBJ2-1; D unresolved. The CDR3 is 12 amino acids. With 1 base removed from V and 7 bases from J, the gap between germline ends came to 6 bases. Germline CDR1 and CDR2: SGHNT and YYREEE (reference sequence).

The chain links TRBV5-6 to TRBJ2-3; 12 bases map to TRBD2. Germline CDR1 is SGHDT and CDR2 is YYEEEE. This CDR3 is built from 16 residues. V lost 3 bases and J lost 0; bases outside the gene matches: 2. The CDR3 region is CASSSGTSGSTDTQYF. The CDR3 region has the DNA TGTGCCAGCAGCTCGGGGACTAGCGGGAGCACAGATACGCAGTATTTT.

The chain carries TRBV28 and TRBJ2-5, with 9 nucleotides matching TRBD1. Germline V gene lookup returns CDR1 MDHEN and CDR2 SYDVKM. The length of the CDR3 is 17 residues. The V segment lost 5 bases and the J segment 0 bases; nucleotides outside the gene matches: 10. CDR3 protein: CASSDGQGSSYQETQYF. DNA of the CDR3: TGTGCCAGCAGTGATGGACAGGGGTCTTCGTACCAAGAGACCCAGTACTTC.

This rearrangement joins TRBV7-2 to TRBJ1-3; tentatively, D is TRBD1 (5 bases). In germline, CDR1 is SGHTA, CDR2 FQGNSA. Trimming stripped 2 bases from V and 0 bases from J, with 14 bases between. The CDR3 runs 17 residues. The CDR3 loop reads CASSLTWGVLSGNTIYF. Here the CDR3 DNA reads TGTGCCAGCAGCTTAACGTGGGGCGTTCTCTCTGGAAACACCATATATTTT. The entire variable domain, with the rest obtained from reference TRBV7-2 and TRBJ1-3, is as follows: GAGVSQSPSNKVTEKGKDVELRCDPISGHTALYWYRQSLGQGLEFLIYFQGNSAPDKSGLPSDRFSAERTGGSVSTLTIQRTQQEDSAVYLCASSLTWGVLSGNTIYFGEGSWLTVV.

The J gene is TRBJ2-3, the V gene TRBV2; 7 nucleotides line up with TRBD2. Germline-derived CDR1 and CDR2 are SNHLY and FYNNEI. The CDR3 loop spans 11 amino acids. V dropped 7 bases and J dropped 5; count of bases not matched to a gene: 0. The DNA for the CDR3 is TGTGCCAGCAAGCGGGGAGATACGCAGTATTTT. This translates into CASKRGDTQYF. Combining the CDR3 with reference TRBV2 and TRBJ2-3 gives the whole variable domain EPEVTQTPSHQVTQMGQEVILRCVPISNHLYFYWYRQILGQKVEFLVSFYNNEISEKSEIFDDQFSVERPDGSNFTLKIRSTKLEDSAMYFCASKRGDTQYFGPGTRLTVL.

The chain links TRBV29-1 to TRBJ1-1, with 9 bases lining up with TRBD1. CDR3 length equals 12 residues. Unmatched junction bases numbered 2, after V lost 5 bases and J lost 4 bases. Germline V CDR1 and CDR2: SQVTM, ANQGSEA. CDR3 region: CSVIQGATEAFF. DNA for the CDR3: TGCAGCGTTATACAGGGGGCCACTGAAGCTTTCTTT.